This T cell receptor (beta chain) was found in a study of blood T cells in healthy people across ages. Study-level background: Capturing about one barcoded beta molecule per two T cells was achieved by template switching.

This CDR3 region has 16 residues. Trimming took off 2 bases at V and 5 bases at J, with 16 bases between the two ends. Per the germline V gene, CDR1 is SEHNR and CDR2 is FQNEAQ (reference sequence). A second PCR of 7 to 11 cycles used a sample-barcoded 5' primer and a J-beta primer mix. Each cDNA molecule carried a tag from a template-switch adaptor that contained 12 random nucleotides. TCRdb reanalysed the 5' RACE reads using MiXCR and keeps one entry per CDR3 protein. The table records about a million distinct CDR3 sequences, about 44% of them present only once. Each sample yielded at least 5.5 micrograms of PBMC total RNA.

Material: blood. The sequence came from a man aged 25 to 40 in good health. The chain recombines TRBV7-9 with TRBJ1-5; tentative D call: TRBD1 (6 bases). The CDR3 coding sequence is TGTGCCAGCAGCTTATCCCTCGAGGGGGGATATCAGCCCCAGCATTTT. Amino acids: CASSLSLEGGYQPQHF.